This T cell receptor (beta chain) came from a study of beta chain features in type 1 diabetes. Germline assignment: CDR1 KGHSH and CDR2 LQKENI. The CDR3 has 16 amino acids. Trimming took off 2 bases at V and 1 base at J, with 14 bases between the two ends. The entirety of the isolated RNA underwent reverse transcription, so expressed TCRB transcripts were sequenced. Using immunoSEQ multiplex PCR, the repertoire was profiled, and TCRdb retains in-frame clones only, with some absent. The table records roughly 290,000 clones, over 14% of them present only once. Study observations and caveats: The study found moderately but significantly shorter TCRB CDR3s in all four CD4+ subsets of Type 1 diabetes patients.

This clone was seen more than once but under ten times. What it binds is unknown. Sorted populations were all over 95% pure. The rearrangement uses TRBV18 and TRBJ1-1; perhaps TRBD1 as D (6 bases). Source material: naive CD4+ T cells from blood. This clonotype was obtained from a young man with type 1 diabetes. The CDR3 sequence is CASSPLGGHTNTEAFF. The CDR3 DNA sequence: TGTGCCAGCTCACCATTAGGGGGACACACGAACACTGAAGCTTTCTTT.